These 9 T cell receptor beta chains share one sample of origin, sequenced in a study of blood T cell repertoires in COVID-19. The data were produced by immunoSEQ multiplex PCR, yet TCRdb's version contains in-frame clones alone and is incomplete. This repertoire shows roughly 200,000 clones, more than 75% found once; its top ten account for approximately 3%. The sample was peripheral blood. The receptor source for this set is a man between 60 and 75 years old with acute or convalescent COVID-19.

This chain joins TRBV10-3 and TRBJ2-1; D perhaps matches TRBD2 (5 bases). CDR3 length equals 14 residues. V shed 4 bases and J shed 0 bases, with 7 bases lying between them. Per germline, CDR1 ENHRY and CDR2 SYGVKD. Written as DNA, the CDR3 is TGTGCCATCAGTGGCGGGCTCTCCTACAATGAGCAGTTCTTC. It is translated as CAISGGLSYNEQFF.

The chain uses TRBV2 and TRBJ2-2; D is perhaps TRBD2 (6 bases). Per the germline V gene, CDR1 is SNHLY and CDR2 is FYNNEI. The CDR3 is 14 amino acids. V shed 7 bases and J shed 6 bases, with 15 bases lying between them. The CDR3 DNA reads TGTGCCAGCACCGAGGGGAGGTTGGCCGGGGAGCTGTTTTTT. Translated, it gives CASTEGRLAGELFF.

The chain recombines TRBV11-2 with TRBJ1-5; D is possibly TRBD1 (5 bases). V dropped 1 base and J dropped 0 bases, with 7 bases sitting between them. The CDR3 totals 15 residues. Per the germline V gene, CDR1 is SGHAT and CDR2 is FQNNGV. CDR3 in amino acids: CASSLAGGSNQPQHF. CDR3 DNA: TGTGCCAGCAGCTTAGCGGGGGGTAGCAATCAGCCCCAGCATTTT. The whole variable domain, filled in from reference TRBV11-2 and TRBJ1-5, reads EAGVAQSPRYKIIEKRQSVAFWCNPISGHATLYWYQQILGQGPKLLIQFQNNGVVDDSQLPKDRFSAERLKGVDSTLKIQPAKLEDSAVYLCASSLAGGSNQPQHFGDGTRLSIL.

This clone was recorded a few times. This chain links TRBV19 with TRBJ1-5; the match to TRBD1 covers 8 bases. The germline gives CDR1 LNHDA, CDR2 SQIVND (reference sequence). The CDR3 runs to 15 residues. The V gene end was trimmed by 7 bases and the J gene end by 3 bases; junction bases not matched to a gene: 8. CDR3 in DNA: TGTGCCAGTACCCCGGACAGGGCAAACAATCAGCCCCAGCATTTT. This translates into CASTPDRANNQPQHF.

V gene TRBV2 combines with J gene TRBJ1-2, with TRBD1 matching 11 bases. The trim removed 10 bases at V and 8 bases at J, leaving 9 bases unmatched. This CDR3 comprises 13 residues. CDR1 SNHLY and CDR2 FYNNEI come from the germline V gene. CDR3 amino acids: CATGTGQGVGYTF. The DNA of the CDR3 is TGTGCCACAGGGACGGGACAGGGGGTCGGCTACACCTTC.

The rearrangement links TRBV7-3 to TRBJ2-3, with 8 bases aligning to TRBD2. CDR1 SGHTA and CDR2 FQGTGA come from the germline V gene. The V segment lost 5 bases and the J segment 1 base; nucleotides outside the gene matches: 5. The CDR3 contains 15 residues. CDR3 in DNA: TGTGCCAGCAGCCCCAATAGCGGGGGCACAGATACGCAGTATTTT. Its protein product is CASSPNSGGTDTQYF.

The chain combines TRBV11-1 with TRBJ1-3; possibly TRBD1 for D (6 bases). CDR3 length equals 14 residues. Per germline, CDR1 SGHAT and CDR2 FQDESV (reference sequence). V was pared by 8 bases and J by 0 bases, with 11 bases between. The CDR3 sequence: CASCAGASGNTIYF. CDR3 bases: TGTGCCAGCTGCGCGGGGGCCTCTGGAAACACCATATATTTT. Based on the CDR3 plus reference TRBV11-1 and TRBJ1-3, the full variable domain is EAEVAQSPRYKITEKSQAVAFWCDPISGHATLYWYRQILGQGPELLVQFQDESVVDDSQLPKDRFSAERLKGVDSTLKIQPAELGDSAMYLCASCAGASGNTIYFGEGSWLTVV.

CDR3 region: CASSPGQGPSYEQYF. The CDR3 DNA reads as TGTGCCAGCTCACCAGGGCAGGGGCCCTCCTACGAGCAGTACTTC. The chain employs TRBV18 and TRBJ2-7; the D gene is possibly TRBD1 (6 bases). The germline V gene has CDR1 KGHSH and CDR2 LQKENI. With 2 bases removed from V and 0 bases from J, the gap between germline ends came to 11 bases. CDR3 length: 15 residues.

The chain uses TRBV4-3 and TRBJ1-2; D uncertain. CDR3 length: 15 residues. V was shortened by 0 bases and J by 7 bases, with 15 bases between the two germline ends. CDR1 and CDR2 from the germline V gene are LGHNA and YSLEER. The CDR3 DNA is TGCGCCAGCAGCCAAGATCGCCGGCAGGTACTTGGCTACACCTTC. Translating it yields CASSQDRRQVLGYTF.